This T cell receptor beta chain was captured in a study of response to subunit inactivated influenza vaccine. J gave up 0 bases and V 6 bases, and 6 bases lay outside the gene matches. Germline CDR1 and CDR2: DFQATT and SNEGSKA (reference sequence). This CDR3 region has 15 residues. TCRdb processed the RT-PCR reads anew with MiXCR; each CDR3 protein has one entry. Found here are around 650,000 distinct CDR3 sequences, around a sixth of them singletons; the top ten hold around a tenth. This clonotype was picked up a small number of times. This TCR derives from a man aged 45-65 years who received an inactivated influenza vaccine. V and J are TRBV20-1 and TRBJ2-2; the match to TRBD1 covers 8 bases. The sample in question was PBMCs from blood, obtained 11 to 12 days after vaccination. In nucleotides, the CDR3 is TGCAGTGCGAGAAGGACAGGGACGAACACCGGGGAGCTGTTTTTT. It yields the protein CSARRTGTNTGELFF.